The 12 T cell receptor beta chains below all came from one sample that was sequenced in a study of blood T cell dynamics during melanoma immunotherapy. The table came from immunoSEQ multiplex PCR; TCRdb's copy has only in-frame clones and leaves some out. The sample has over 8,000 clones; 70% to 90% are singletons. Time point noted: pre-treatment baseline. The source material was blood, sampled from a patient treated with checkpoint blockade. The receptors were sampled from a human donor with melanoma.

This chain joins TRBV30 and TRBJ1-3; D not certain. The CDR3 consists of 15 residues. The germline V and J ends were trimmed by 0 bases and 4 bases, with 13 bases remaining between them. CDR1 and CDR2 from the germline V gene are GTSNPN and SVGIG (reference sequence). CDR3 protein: CAWSVNRQVGNTIYF. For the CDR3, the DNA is TGTGCCTGGAGTGTGAACCGGCAGGTCGGAAACACCATATATTTT.

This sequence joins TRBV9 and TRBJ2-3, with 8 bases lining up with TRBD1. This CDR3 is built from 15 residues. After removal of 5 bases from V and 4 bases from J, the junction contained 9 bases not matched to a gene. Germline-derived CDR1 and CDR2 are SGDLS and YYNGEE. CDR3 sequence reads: CASSFRAGGSDTQYF. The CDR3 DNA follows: TGTGCCAGCAGTTTTCGGGCAGGGGGCTCAGATACGCAGTATTTT.

The CDR3 is CASRRAGALQETQYF. The CDR3 nucleotides read TGTGCCTCCCGACGAGCGGGGGCCCTCCAAGAGACCCAGTACTTC. The rearrangement uses TRBV6-5 and TRBJ2-5, with 8 bases matching TRBD2. CDR1 is MNHEY and CDR2 is SVGAGI in the germline V gene. V shed 11 bases and J 1 base; nucleotides not matched to a gene: 12. This CDR3 contains 15 residues.

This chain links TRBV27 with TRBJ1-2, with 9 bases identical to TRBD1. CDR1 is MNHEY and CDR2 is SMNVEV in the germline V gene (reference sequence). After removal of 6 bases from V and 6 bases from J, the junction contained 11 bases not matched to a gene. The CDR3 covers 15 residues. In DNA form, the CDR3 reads TGTGCCAGCAGCGAACACAGGGGGCGCTTTAATGGCTACACCTTC. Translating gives CASSEHRGRFNGYTF.

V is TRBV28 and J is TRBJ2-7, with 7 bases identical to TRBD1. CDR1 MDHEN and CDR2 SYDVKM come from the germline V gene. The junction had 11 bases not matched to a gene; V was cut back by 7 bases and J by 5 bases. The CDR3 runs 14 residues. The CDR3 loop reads CASTKDRVLHEQYF. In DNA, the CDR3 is TGTGCCAGCACCAAAGACAGGGTCCTCCACGAGCAGTACTTC.

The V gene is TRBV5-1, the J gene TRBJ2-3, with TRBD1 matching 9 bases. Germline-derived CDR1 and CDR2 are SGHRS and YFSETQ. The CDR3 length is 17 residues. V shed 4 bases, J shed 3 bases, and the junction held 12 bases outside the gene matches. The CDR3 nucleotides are TGCGCCAGCAGCCAAATGCCGGGACAGGGACCGACAGATACGCAGTATTTT. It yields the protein CASSQMPGQGPTDTQYF. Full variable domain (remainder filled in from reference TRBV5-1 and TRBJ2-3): KAGVTQTPRYLIKTRGQQVTLSCSPISGHRSVSWYQQTPGQGLQFLFEYFSETQRNKGNFPGRFSGRQFSNSRSEMNVSTLELGDSALYLCASSQMPGQGPTDTQYFGPGTRLTVL.

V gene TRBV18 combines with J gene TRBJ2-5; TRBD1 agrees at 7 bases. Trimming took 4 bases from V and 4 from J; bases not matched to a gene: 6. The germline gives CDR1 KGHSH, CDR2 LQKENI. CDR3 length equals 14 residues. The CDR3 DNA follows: TGTGCCAGCTCACGGTACAGGGGCGGAGAGACCCAGTACTTC. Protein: CASSRYRGGETQYF.

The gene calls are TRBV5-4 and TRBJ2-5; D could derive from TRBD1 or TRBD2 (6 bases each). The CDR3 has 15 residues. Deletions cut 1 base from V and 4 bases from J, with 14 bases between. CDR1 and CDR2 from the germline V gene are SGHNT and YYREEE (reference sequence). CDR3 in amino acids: CASSLKGGDRETQYF. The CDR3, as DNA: TGTGCCAGCAGCTTGAAGGGGGGTGATCGAGAGACCCAGTACTTC. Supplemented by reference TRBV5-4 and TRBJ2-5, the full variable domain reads ETGVTQSPTHLIKTRGQQVTLRCSSQSGHNTVSWYQQALGQGPQFIFQYYREEENGRGNFPPRFSGLQFPNYSSELNVNALELDDSALYLCASSLKGGDRETQYFGPGTRLLVL.

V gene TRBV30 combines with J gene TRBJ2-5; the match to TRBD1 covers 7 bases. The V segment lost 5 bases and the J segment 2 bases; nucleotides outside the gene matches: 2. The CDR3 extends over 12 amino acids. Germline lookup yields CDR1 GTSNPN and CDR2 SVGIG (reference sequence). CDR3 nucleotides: TGTGCCTGGGGGACAGAACAAGAGACCCAGTACTTC. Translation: CAWGTEQETQYF.

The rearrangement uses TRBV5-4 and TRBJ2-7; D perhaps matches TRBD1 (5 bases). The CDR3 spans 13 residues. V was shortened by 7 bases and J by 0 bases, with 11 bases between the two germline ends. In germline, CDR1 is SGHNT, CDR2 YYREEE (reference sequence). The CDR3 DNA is TGTGCCAGCCACAGGATGGGCTCCTACGAGCAGTACTTC. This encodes CASHRMGSYEQYF.

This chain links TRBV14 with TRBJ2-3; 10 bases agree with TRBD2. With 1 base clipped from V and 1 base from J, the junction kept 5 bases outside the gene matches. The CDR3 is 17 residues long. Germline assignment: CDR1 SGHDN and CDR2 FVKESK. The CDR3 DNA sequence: TGTGCCAGCAGCCAAGCTTTTAGCGGGGGGCGCACAGATACGCAGTATTTT. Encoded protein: CASSQAFSGGRTDTQYF. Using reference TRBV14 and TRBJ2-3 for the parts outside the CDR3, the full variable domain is EAGVTQFPSHSVIEKGQTVTLRCDPISGHDNLYWYRRVMGKEIKFLLHFVKESKQDESGMPNNRFLAERTGGTYSTLKVQPAELEDSGVYFCASSQAFSGGRTDTQYFGPGTRLTVL.

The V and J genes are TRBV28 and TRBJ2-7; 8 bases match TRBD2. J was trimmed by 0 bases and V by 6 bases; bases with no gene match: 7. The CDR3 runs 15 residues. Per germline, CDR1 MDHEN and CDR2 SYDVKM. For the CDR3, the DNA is TGTGCCAGCAGCCTCCGGGGGGGTGTCTCCTACGAGCAGTACTTC. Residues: CASSLRGGVSYEQYF. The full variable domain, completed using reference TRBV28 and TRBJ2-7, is DVKVTQSSRYLVKRTGEKVFLECVQDMDHENMFWYRQDPGLGLRLIYFSYDVKMKEKGDIPEGYSVSREKKERFSLILESASTNQTSMYLCASSLRGGVSYEQYFGPGTRLTVT.